This T cell receptor (beta chain) was profiled in a study of blood T cell repertoires in COVID-19. Study-level background: T cells, B-cell-depleted T cells, or PBMCs provided the cDNA or gDNA that served as material.

J lost 0 bases, V lost 5 bases, and 15 bases had no gene match. In germline, CDR1 is KGHDR, CDR2 SFDVKD. The CDR3 runs to 20 residues. This table comes from immunoSEQ multiplex PCR, and its TCRdb copy is limited to in-frame clones, with some not included. The sample shows about 200,000 clones, more than 75% of them seen only once. Sequencing used peripheral blood. This TCR was recovered from a man aged 80 or over with acute or convalescent COVID-19. The chain uses TRBV24-1 and TRBJ2-1, with 10 bases that match TRBD2. Here the CDR3 reads CATSVGRAGGPGSSYNEQFF. CDR3 in DNA: TGTGCCACCAGTGTCGGTCGAGCGGGAGGGCCGGGGAGCTCCTACAATGAGCAGTTCTTC.